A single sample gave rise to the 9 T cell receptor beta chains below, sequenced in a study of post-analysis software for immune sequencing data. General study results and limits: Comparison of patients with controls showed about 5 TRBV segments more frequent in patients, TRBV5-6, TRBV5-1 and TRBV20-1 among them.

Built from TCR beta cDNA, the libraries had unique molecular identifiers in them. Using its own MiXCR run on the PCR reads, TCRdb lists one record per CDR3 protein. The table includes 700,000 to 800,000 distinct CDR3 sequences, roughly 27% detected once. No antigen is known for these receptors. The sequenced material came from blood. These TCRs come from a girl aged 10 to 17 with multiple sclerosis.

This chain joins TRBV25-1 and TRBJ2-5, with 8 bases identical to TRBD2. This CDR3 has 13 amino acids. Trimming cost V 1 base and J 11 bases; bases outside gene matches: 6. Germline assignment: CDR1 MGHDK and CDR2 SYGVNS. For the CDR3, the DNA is TGTGCCAGCAGTGAATGGCAGGGGACTAGGCAGTACTTC. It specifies CASSEWQGTRQYF.

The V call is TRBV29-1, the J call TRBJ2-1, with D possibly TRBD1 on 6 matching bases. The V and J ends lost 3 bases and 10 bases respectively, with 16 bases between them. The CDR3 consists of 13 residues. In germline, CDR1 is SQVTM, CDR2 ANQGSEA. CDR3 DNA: TGCAGCGTTGAGGGGCGTCAAAGGGGGGAGCAGTTCTTC. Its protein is CSVEGRQRGEQFF.

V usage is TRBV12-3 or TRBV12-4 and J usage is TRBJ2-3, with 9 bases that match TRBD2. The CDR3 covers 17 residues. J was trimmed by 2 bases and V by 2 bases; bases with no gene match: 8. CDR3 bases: TGTGCCAGCAGTTTATGGGGACTAGCTTTAGTCACAGATACGCAGTATTTT. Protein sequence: CASSLWGLALVTDTQYF.

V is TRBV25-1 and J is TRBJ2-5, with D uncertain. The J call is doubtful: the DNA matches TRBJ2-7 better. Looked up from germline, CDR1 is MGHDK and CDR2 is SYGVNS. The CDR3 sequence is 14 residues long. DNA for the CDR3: TGTGCCAGCAGCCGCCGGTCAGATACCTACGAGCAGTACTTC. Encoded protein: CASSRRSDTYEQYF.

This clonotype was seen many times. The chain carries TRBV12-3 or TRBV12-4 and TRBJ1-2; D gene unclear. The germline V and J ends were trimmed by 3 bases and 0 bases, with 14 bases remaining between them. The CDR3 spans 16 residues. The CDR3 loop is CASSFMAGRPNYGYTF. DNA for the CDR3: TGTGCCAGCAGTTTTATGGCAGGACGTCCTAACTATGGCTACACCTTC.

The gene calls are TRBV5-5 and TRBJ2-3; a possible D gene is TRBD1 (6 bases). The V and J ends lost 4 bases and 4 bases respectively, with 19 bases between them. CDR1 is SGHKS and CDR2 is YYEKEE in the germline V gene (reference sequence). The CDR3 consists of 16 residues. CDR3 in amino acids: CASSLENTGIADTQYF. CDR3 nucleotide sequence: TGTGCCAGCAGCCTCGAAAATACAGGGATTGCAGATACGCAGTATTTT. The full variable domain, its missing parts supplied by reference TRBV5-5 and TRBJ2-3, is DAGVTQSPTHLIKTRGQQVTLRCSPISGHKSVSWYQQVLGQGPQFIFQYYEKEERGRGNFPDRFSARQFPNYSSELNVNALLLGDSALYLCASSLENTGIADTQYFGPGTRLTVL.

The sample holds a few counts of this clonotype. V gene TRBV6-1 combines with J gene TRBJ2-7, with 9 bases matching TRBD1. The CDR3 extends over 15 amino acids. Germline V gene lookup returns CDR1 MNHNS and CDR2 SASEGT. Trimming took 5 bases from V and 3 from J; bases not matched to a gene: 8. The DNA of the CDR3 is TGTGCCAGCAGTAAGGGACAGGGCTCCAGCTACGAGCAGTACTTC. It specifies CASSKGQGSSYEQYF.

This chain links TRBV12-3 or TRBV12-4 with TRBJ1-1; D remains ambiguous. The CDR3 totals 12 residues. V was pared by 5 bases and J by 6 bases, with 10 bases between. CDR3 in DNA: TGTGCCAGCAGTCTTGGGATAGCTGAAGCTTTCTTT. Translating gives CASSLGIAEAFF.

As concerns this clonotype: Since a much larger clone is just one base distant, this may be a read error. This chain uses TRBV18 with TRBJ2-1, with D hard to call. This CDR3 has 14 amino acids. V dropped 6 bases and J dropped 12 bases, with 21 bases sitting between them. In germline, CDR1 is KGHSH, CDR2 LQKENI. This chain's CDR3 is CASSPTTPNYGQFF. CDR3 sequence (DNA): TGTGCCAGCTCCCCGACCACCCCAAACTATGGGCAGTTCTTC.